The subject of this entry is one T cell receptor beta chain. The protocol was immunoSEQ multiplex PCR, while the TCRdb copy is restricted to in-frame clones and leaves out a portion. The repertoire has around 300,000 clones, approximately 92% of them found once; the top ten carry 2% to 3%. These data are taken from a study of blood T cell repertoires in COVID-19. This CDR3 has 18 amino acids. Germline-derived CDR1 and CDR2 are LGHDT and YNNKEL (reference sequence). Trimming took 0 bases from V and 4 from J; bases not matched to a gene: 10. What was sequenced was PBMCs or T cells enriched from blood (not recorded which). This sequence originates from a woman under 30 who had recovered from COVID-19. The chain carries TRBV3-1 (or the pseudogene TRBV3-2) and TRBJ1-3; TRBD1 agrees at 9 bases. CDR3 protein: CASSQDLWGTGNGNTIYF. The CDR3, as DNA: TGTGCCAGCAGCCAAGATTTATGGGGGACAGGGAACGGAAACACCATATATTTT.